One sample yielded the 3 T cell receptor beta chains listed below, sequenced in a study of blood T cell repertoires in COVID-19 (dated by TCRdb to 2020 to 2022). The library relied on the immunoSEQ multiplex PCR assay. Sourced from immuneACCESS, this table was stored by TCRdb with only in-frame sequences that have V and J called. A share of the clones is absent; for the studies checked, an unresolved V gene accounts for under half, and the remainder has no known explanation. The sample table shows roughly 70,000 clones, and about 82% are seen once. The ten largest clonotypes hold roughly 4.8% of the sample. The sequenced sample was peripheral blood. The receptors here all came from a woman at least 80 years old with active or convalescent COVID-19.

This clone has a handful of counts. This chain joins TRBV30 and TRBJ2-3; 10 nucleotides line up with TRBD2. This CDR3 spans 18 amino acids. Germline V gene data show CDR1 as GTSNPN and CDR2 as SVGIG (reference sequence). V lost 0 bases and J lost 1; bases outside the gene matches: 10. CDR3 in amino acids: CAWSVSPASGGRTDTQYF. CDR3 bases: TGTGCCTGGAGTGTAAGCCCAGCTAGCGGGGGCCGCACAGATACGCAGTATTTT.

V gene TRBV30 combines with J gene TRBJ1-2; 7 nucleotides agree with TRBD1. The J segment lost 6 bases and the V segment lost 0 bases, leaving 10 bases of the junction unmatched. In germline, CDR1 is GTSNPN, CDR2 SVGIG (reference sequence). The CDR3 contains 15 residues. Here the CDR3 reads CAWSVRQGASNGYTF. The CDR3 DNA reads TGTGCCTGGAGTGTACGACAGGGCGCCTCAAATGGCTACACCTTC.

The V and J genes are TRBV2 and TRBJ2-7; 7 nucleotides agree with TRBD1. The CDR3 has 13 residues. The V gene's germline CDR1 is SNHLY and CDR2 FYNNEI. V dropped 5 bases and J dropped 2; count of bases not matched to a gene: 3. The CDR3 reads CASSRDRTYEQYF. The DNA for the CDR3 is TGTGCCAGCAGTCGGGACAGAACCTACGAGCAGTACTTC.